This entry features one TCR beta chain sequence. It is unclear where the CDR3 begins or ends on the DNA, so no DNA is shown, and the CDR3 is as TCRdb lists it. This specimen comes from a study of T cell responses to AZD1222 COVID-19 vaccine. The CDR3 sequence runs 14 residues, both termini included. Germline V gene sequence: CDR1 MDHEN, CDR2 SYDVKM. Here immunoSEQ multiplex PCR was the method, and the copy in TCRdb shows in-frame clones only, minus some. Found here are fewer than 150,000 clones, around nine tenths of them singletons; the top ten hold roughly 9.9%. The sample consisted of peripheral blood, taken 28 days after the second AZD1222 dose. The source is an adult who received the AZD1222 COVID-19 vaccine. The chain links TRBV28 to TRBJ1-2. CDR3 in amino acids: CASSLPWGRGTSTF.